This is a list of T cell receptor beta chains from one sample in a study of PD-1 blockade in classical Hodgkin lymphoma. Generated by immunoSEQ multiplex PCR, the TCRdb table keeps only in-frame clones and is missing some. The data contain approximately 26,000 clones, almost 70% of them singletons. The sequences come from peripheral blood mononuclear cells (PBMCs), collected at baseline. These receptors were obtained from a human donor with classical Hodgkin lymphoma. CDR3s include the opening cysteine and the closing phenylalanine or tryptophan. D genes are given only for firm matches. Expanded clones are given a class, and other clones once, few, many or no size at all.

v_gene	abundance	d_gene	j_gene	CDR3nt	CDR3aa
TRBV30	.	.	TRBJ1-2	TGTGCCTGGAGAACCTCGGGAACTAACTATGGCTACACCTTC	CAWRTSGTNYGYTF
TRBV5-5	once	TRBD1	TRBJ2-7	TGTGCCAGCAGCCCTAGACAGGGGGCGGGGGAGCAGTACTTC	CASSPRQGAGEQYF
TRBV10-3	.	.	TRBJ2-2	TGTGCCATCACCGCTAGCGACTTGAGCTCCGGGGAGCTGTTTTTT	CAITASDLSSGELFF
TRBV19	.	TRBD2	TRBJ2-3	TGTGCCAGTAACGGACTAGCGGCTAGCACAGATACGCAGTATTTT	CASNGLAASTDTQYF
TRBV28	.	.	TRBJ2-5	TGTGCCAGCAGCACAATCAGCCGGGGGACAGCAGTGGAGACCCAGTACTTC	CASSTISRGTAVETQYF
TRBV28	.	TRBD1	TRBJ1-3	TGTGCCAGCGGGGGTTGGGACAGGGACCTTGTTCCTGGAAACACCATATATTTT	CASGGWDRDLVPGNTIYF
TRBV6-5	.	.	TRBJ1-3	TGTGCCAGCAACCCCAACCCGAGGGGTGGAAACACCATATATTTT	CASNPNPRGGNTIYF
TRBV2	.	TRBD2	TRBJ2-3	TGTGCCAGCAGTCCTTTTGAATTAGCGGGGGGGCTAGATACGCAGTATTTT	CASSPFELAGGLDTQYF
TRBV7-6	.	.	TRBJ1-1	TGTGCCAGCAGCTTAGATGTCGAAATCACTGAAGCTTTCTTT	CASSLDVEITEAFF
TRBV7-9	.	.	TRBJ2-1	TGTGCCAGCAGCTCGACCGACACCTCCTACAATGAGCAGTTCTTC	CASSSTDTSYNEQFF
TRBV28	.	.	TRBJ1-1	TGTGCCAGCAGTTTTGGGGGGGTCACTGAAGCTTTCTTT	CASSFGGVTEAFF
TRBV19	.	TRBD1	TRBJ1-5	TGTGCCAGTAGCCCGGACAGGATGGGTAGTCAGCCCCAGCATTTT	CASSPDRMGSQPQHF
TRBV27	.	.	TRBJ1-6	TGTGCCAGCAGTTATGGGGCAAATTCACCCCTCCACTTT	CASSYGANSPLHF
TRBV4-3	.	.	TRBJ2-7	TGCGCCAGCAGCCAAGATAGCGGCAGGACAGGCCACGAGCAGTACTTC	CASSQDSGRTGHEQYF
TRBV5-6	once	.	TRBJ2-5	TGTGCCAGCAGCCGGGGAGTCCTCCAAGAGACCCAGTACTTC	CASSRGVLQETQYF
TRBV5-1	.	.	TRBJ1-1	TGCGCCAGCAGATCGGACGGCAGCACTGAAGCTTTCTTT	CASRSDGSTEAFF
TRBV27	few	.	TRBJ1-1	TGTGCCAGCAGTTTCGGGGTGGCGAACACTGAAGCTTTCTTT	CASSFGVANTEAFF
TRBV11-2	.	TRBD1	TRBJ1-6	TGTGCCAGCAGCTTCGCAGGGGGTAATTCACCCCTCCACTTT	CASSFAGGNSPLHF